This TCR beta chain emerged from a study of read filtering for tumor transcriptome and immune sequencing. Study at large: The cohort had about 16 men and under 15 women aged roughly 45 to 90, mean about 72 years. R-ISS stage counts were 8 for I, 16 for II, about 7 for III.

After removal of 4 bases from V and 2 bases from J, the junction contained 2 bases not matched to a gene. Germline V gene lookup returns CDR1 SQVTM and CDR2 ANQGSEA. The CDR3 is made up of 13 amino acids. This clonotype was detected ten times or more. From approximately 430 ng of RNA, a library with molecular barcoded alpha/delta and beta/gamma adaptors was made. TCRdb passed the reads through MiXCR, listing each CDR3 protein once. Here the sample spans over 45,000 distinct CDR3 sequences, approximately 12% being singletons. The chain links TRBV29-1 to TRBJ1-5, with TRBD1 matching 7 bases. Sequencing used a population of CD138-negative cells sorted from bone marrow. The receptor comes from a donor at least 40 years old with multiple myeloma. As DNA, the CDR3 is TGCAGCGTTGGGGGGACAGGCAATCAGCCCCAGCATTTT. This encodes CSVGGTGNQPQHF.